Sequencing of this TCR beta chain was carried out in a study of blood T cell repertoires in COVID-19. Study-level information: The study drew acute and convalescent COVID-19 samples from the United States, Italy and Spain. T cells, B-cell-depleted T cells, or PBMCs supplied cDNA or gDNA.

Per the original data handling: Amplification of reference gene primers was used by the study to estimate nucleated cell counts. TCRdb's copy holds only in-frame clones and misses some; the assay was immunoSEQ multiplex PCR. D and trimming come from the DNA, and the V and J calls and clone size come from that table. Of around 270,000 clones listed, approximately 86% are singletons. There are 14 residues in the CDR3. Trimming removed 7 bases at V and 0 bases at J, with 13 bases between. Germline V gene lookup returns CDR1 SQVTM and CDR2 ANQGSEA. The TCR comes from a man under 40 with active or convalescent COVID-19. Sequenced sample: peripheral blood. The chain joins TRBV29-1 to TRBJ2-1; possibly TRBD2 for D (6 bases). CDR3 region: CSGEGLGSYNEQFF. CDR3 nucleotides: TGCAGCGGTGAGGGACTCGGCTCCTACAATGAGCAGTTCTTC.